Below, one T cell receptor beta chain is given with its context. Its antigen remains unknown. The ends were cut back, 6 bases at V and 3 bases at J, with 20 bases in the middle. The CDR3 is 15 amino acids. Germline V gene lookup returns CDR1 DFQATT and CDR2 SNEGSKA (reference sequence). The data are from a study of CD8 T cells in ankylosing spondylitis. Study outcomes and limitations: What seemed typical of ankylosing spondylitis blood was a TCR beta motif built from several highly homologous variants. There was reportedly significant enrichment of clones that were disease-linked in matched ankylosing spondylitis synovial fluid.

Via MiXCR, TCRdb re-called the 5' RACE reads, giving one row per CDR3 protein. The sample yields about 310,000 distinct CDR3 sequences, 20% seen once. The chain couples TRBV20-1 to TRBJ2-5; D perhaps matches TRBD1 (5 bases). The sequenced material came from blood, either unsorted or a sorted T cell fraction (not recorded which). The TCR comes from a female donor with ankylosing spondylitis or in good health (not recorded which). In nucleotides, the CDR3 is TGCAGTGCAGGGGCATTGGGGAACCGGAAAGAGACCCAGTACTTC. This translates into CSAGALGNRKETQYF.